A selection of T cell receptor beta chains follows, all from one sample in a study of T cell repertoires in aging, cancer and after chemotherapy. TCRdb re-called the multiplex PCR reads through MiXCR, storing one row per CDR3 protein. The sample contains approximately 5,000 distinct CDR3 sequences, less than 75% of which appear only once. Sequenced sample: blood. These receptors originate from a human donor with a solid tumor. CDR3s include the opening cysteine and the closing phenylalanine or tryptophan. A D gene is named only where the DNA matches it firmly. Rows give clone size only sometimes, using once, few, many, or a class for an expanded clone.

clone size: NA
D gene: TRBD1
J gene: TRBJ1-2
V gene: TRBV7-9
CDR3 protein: CASSPDRVNYGYTF
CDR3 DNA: TGTGCCAGCAGCCCGGACAGGGTGAACTATGGCTACACCTTC

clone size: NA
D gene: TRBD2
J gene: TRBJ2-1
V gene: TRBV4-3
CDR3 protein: CASSQLRDYPYNEQFF
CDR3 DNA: TGCGCCAGCAGCCAACTCCGGGACTATCCCTACAATGAGCAGTTCTTC

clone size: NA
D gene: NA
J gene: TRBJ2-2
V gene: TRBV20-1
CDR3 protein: CSATGTKNTEELFF
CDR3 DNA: TGCAGTGCTACCGGGACAAAGAACACCGAAGAGCTGTTTTTT

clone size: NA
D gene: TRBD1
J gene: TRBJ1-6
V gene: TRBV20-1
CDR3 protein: CSAREDRAASPLHF
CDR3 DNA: TGCAGTGCTAGGGAGGACAGGGCGGCTTCACCCCTCCACTTT

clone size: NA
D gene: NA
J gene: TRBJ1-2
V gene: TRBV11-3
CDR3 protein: CASSSRGRPGSDGYTF
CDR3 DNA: TGTGCCAGCAGCTCGCGAGGGCGGCCAGGGTCGGATGGCTACACCTTC

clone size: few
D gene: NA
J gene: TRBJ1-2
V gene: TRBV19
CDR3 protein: CASSAGRSNYGYTF
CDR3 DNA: TGTGCCAGTAGTGCGGGACGGTCTAACTATGGCTACACCTTC

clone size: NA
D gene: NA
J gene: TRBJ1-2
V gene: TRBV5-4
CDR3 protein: CASSRIGRDHGYTF
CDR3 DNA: TGTGCCAGCAGCCGCATTGGCAGGGACCATGGCTACACCTTC

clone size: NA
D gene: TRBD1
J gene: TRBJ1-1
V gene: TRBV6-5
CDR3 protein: CASSPGALTGVNTEAFF
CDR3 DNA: TGTGCCAGCAGTCCCGGGGCGTTGACAGGGGTTAACACTGAAGCTTTCTTT

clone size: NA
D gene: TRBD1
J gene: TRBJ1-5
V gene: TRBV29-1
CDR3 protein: CSVAGGYSNQPQHF
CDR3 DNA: TGCAGCGTTGCAGGGGGTTATAGCAATCAGCCCCAGCATTTT

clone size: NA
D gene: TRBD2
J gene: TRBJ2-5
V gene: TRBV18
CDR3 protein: CASSPETSGGVETQYF
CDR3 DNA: TGTGCCAGCTCACCCGAGACTAGCGGGGGTGTCGAGACCCAGTACTTC

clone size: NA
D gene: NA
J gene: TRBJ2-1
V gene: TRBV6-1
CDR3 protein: CASRQEQSRPEQFF
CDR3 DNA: TGTGCCAGCAGGCAGGAACAGAGCCGTCCCGAGCAGTTCTTC

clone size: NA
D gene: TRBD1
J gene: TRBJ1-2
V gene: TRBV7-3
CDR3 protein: CASSLRGQDESYTF
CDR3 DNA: TGTGCCAGCAGCTTAAGAGGACAGGATGAGAGCTACACCTTC

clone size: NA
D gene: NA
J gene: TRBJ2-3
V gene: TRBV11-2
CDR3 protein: CASSTRNTDTQYF
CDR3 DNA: TGTGCCAGCAGCACGAGGAACACAGATACGCAGTATTTT

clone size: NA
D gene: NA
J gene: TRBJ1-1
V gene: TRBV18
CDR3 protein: CASSPPAQQNTEAFF
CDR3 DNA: TGTGCCAGCTCACCCCCCGCCCAGCAGAACACTGAAGCTTTCTTT

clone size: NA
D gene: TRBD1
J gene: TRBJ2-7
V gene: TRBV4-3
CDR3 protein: CASSQVAGGSSYEQYF
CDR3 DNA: TGTGCCAGCAGCCAAGTTGCAGGGGGAAGCTCCTACGAGCAGTACTTC

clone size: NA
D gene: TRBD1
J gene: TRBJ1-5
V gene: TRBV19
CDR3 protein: CASSPDRVFGQPQHF
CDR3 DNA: TGTGCCAGTAGTCCGGACAGGGTTTTTGGTCAGCCCCAGCATTTT

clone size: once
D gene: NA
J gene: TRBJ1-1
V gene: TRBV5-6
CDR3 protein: CASSFGVGLRFPEAFF
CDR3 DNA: TGTGCCAGCAGCTTCGGGGTAGGGTTGCGCTTCCCTGAAGCTTTCTTT

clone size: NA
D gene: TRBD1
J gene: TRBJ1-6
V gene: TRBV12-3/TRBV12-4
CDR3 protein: CASSLGTGNSPLHF
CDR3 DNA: TGTGCCAGCAGTTTAGGGACAGGGAATTCACCCCTCCACTTT

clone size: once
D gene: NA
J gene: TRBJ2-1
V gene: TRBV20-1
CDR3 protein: CSAPTSRNDEQFF
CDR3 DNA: TGCAGTGCCCCGACTAGTCGGAACGATGAGCAGTTCTTC

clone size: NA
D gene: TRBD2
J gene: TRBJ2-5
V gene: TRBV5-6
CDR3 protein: CASSLVLAGGIGETQYF
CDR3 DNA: TGTGCCAGCAGCTTGGTACTAGCGGGGGGTATAGGCGAGACCCAGTACTTC

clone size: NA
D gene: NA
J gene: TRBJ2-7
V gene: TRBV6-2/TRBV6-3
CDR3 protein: CASSYPQDSYEQYF
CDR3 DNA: TGTGCCAGCAGTTACCCCCAGGACAGCTACGAGCAGTACTTC

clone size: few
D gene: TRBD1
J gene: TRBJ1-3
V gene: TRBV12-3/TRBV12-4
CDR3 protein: CASSLTGQGAGNTIYF
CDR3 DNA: TGTGCCAGCAGCTTAACGGGCCAGGGGGCAGGAAACACCATATATTTT

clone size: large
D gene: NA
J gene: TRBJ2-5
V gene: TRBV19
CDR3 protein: CASGRSEETQYF
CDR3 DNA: TGTGCGTCTGGCAGGTCAGAAGAGACCCAGTACTTC

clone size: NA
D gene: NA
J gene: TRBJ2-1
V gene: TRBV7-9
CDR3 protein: CASSFYNEQFF
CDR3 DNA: TGTGCCAGCAGCTTCTACAATGAGCAGTTCTTC

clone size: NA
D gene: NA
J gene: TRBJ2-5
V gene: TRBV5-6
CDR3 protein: CASSLGQLATQYF
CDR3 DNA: TGTGCCAGCAGCTTGGGCCAGTTGGCGACCCAGTACTTC

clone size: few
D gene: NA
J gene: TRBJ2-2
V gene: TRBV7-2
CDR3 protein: CASSFYGAAGELFF
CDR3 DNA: TGTGCCAGCAGCTTCTATGGGGCGGCCGGGGAGCTGTTTTTT

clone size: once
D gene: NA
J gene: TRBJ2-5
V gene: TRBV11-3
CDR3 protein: CASSFDPQETQYF
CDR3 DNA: TGTGCCAGCAGCTTCGACCCCCAAGAGACCCAGTACTTC

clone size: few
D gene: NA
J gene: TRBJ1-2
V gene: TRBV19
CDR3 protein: CASSGLPGRSVGYGYTF
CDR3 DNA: TGTGCCAGTAGTGGACTCCCGGGACGGTCCGTTGGGTATGGCTACACCTTC

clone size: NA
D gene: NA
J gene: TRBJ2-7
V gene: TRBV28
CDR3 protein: CATRSSYEQYF
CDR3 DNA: TGTGCCACGCGCAGCTCCTACGAGCAGTACTTC

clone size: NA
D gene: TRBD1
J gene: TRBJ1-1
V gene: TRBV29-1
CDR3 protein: CSMTGTTEAFF
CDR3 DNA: TGCAGCATGACAGGGACCACTGAAGCTTTCTTT

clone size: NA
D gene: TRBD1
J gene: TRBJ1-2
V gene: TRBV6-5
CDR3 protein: CASSYTRTGGSYGYTF
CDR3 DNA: TGTGCCAGCAGTTACACAAGGACAGGGGGCAGCTATGGCTACACCTTC

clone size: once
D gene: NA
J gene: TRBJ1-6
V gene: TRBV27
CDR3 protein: CASSLSSVRGRGSPLHF
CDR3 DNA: TGTGCCAGCAGTTTAAGTTCGGTACGGGGGCGGGGATCACCCCTCCACTTT

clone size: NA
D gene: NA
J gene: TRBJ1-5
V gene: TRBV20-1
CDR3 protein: CSAGGKGNQPQHF
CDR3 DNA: TGCAGTGCAGGAGGGAAGGGCAATCAGCCCCAGCATTTT

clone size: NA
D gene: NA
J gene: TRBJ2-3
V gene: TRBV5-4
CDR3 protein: CASSLVRQSKLDTQYF
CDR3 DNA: TGTGCCAGCAGCTTGGTACGGCAAAGCAAGTTAGATACGCAGTATTTT

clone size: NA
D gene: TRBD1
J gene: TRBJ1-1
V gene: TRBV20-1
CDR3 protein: CSLDGGQGVGTEAFF
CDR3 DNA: TGCAGCCTAGACGGGGGACAGGGGGTAGGGACTGAAGCTTTCTTT

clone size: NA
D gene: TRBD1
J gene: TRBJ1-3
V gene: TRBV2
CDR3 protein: CASSDGGQSSGNTIYF
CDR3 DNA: TGTGCCAGCAGTGATGGGGGACAGTCCTCTGGAAACACCATATATTTT

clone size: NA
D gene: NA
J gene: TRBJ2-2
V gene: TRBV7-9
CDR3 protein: CASTDINTGELFF
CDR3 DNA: TGTGCCAGCACGGACATCAACACCGGGGAGCTGTTTTTT

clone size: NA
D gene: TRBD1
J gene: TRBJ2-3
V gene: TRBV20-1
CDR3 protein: CSAHSGTGGADTQYF
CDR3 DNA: TGCAGTGCTCACTCCGGGACAGGGGGCGCAGATACGCAGTATTTT

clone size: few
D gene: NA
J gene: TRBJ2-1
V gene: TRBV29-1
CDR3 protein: CSVFSGALSYNEQFF
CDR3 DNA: TGCAGCGTTTTTAGCGGAGCCCTCTCCTACAATGAGCAGTTCTTC

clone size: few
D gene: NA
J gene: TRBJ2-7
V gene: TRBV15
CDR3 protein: CATSRGPLGEQYF
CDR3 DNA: TGTGCCACCAGCAGAGGTCCCCTTGGCGAGCAGTACTTC